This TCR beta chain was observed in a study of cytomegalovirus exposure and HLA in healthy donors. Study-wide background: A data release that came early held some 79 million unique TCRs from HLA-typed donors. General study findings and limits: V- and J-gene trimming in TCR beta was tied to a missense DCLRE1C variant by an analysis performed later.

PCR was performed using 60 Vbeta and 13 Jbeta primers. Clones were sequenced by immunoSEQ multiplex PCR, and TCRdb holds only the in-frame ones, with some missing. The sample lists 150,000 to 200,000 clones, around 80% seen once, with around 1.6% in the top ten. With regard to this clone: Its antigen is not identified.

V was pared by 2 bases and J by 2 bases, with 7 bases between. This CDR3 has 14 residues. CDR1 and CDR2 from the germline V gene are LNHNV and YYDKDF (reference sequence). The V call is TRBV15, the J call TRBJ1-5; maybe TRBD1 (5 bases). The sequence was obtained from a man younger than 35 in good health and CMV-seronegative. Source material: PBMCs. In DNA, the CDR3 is TGTGCCACCAGCAGACAGGGCGGCAATCAGCCCCAGCATTTT. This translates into CATSRQGGNQPQHF.